Sequencing of this T cell receptor (beta chain) was carried out in a study of beta chain features in type 1 diabetes. Study in general: Patients were similar to healthy donors in age and gender (as well as in cell yields).

The V and J ends lost 8 bases and 8 bases, in that order; junction bases with no gene match: 5. Germline loops: CDR1 MNHEY, CDR2 SMNVEV (reference sequence). CDR3 length equals 13 residues. Study-level results: Among patients with Type 1 diabetes, TCRB CDR3s were moderately but significantly shorter in every one of the four CD4+ subsets.

A few counts support this clone. Its antigen is not known. The sequenced template was cDNA made from the entire isolated RNA. Sequenced by immunoSEQ multiplex PCR; TCRdb stores in-frame clones only, minus some. The repertoire holds 300,000 to 450,000 clones, around 12% seen once, with approximately 0.01% in the top ten. The rearrangement uses TRBV27 and TRBJ2-1; 11 nucleotides line up with TRBD2. The sequencing sample was made of naive CD4+ T cells from blood. The source is a woman younger than 30 with type 1 diabetes. CDR3 in DNA: TGTGCCAGCCGACTAGCGGGATCCCATGAGCAGTTCTTC. As protein: CASRLAGSHEQFF.